Shown below are 5 T cell receptor beta chains from a single sample sequenced in a study of shared clonotypes between healthy human individuals. The method was immunoSEQ multiplex PCR; TCRdb's version includes in-frame clones alone and lacks a portion of them. The sample holds roughly 520,000 clones; around 95% are singletons and the top ten take around 0.067%. Sequenced: naive CD4+ T cells sorted from blood. The sample's subset: CD45RA+ positively selected. These receptors were obtained from a woman aged 25 to 39 in good health.

This chain connects TRBV27 to TRBJ2-3; a weak D match, TRBD2 (5 bases). The CDR3 consists of 17 residues. Germline CDR1 MNHEY, CDR2 SMNVEV (reference sequence). Trimming removed 0 bases from V and 0 bases from J, with 13 bases in between. In DNA, the CDR3 is TGTGCCAGCAGTTTATCTTTGGACTTAATTAGCACAGATACGCAGTATTTT. Encoded protein: CASSLSLDLISTDTQYF.

With respect to this clone: Because the CDR3's place on the DNA is in doubt, the DNA is left out and the CDR3 is given as listed by TCRdb. V usage is TRBV28 and J usage is TRBJ2-3. CDR1 and CDR2 from the germline V gene are MDHEN and SYDVKM. The CDR3 spans 15 amino acids, including both terminal residues. The CDR3 reads CASSSSLPTTDTQYF.

The rearrangement joins TRBV19 to TRBJ2-1; TRBD2 matches 13 bases. The CDR3 spans 16 residues. Looked up from germline, CDR1 is LNHDA and CDR2 is SQIVND (reference sequence). Germline trimming cut 8 bases from V and 5 bases from J; bases unmatched to any gene: 9. CDR3 sequence reads: CASQRTSGSGDNEQFF. CDR3 DNA sequence: TGTGCCAGTCAGAGGACTAGCGGGAGCGGGGACAATGAGCAGTTCTTC.

The genes are TRBV9 and TRBJ2-7, with 7 bases lining up with TRBD2. The germline CDR1 and CDR2 sequences are SGDLS and YYNGEE. This CDR3 has 15 residues. V trimming: 5 bases; J trimming: 0 bases; junction bases outside the gene matches: 8. The CDR3 reads CASSVREGSSYEQYF. The CDR3 DNA sequence: TGTGCCAGCAGTGTCAGGGAGGGAAGCTCCTACGAGCAGTACTTC.

V and J are TRBV13 and TRBJ1-1; TRBD1 matches at 9 bases. Trimming at V came to 4 bases and at J to 4 bases, leaving 10 bases not matched to a gene. The CDR3 runs 16 residues. The germline V gene has CDR1 PRHDT and CDR2 FYEKMQ (reference sequence). The CDR3 nucleotides read TGTGCCAGCAGCTCGGGACAGGGCCTAGGCGTCACTGAAGCTTTCTTT. This gives the protein CASSSGQGLGVTEAFF.